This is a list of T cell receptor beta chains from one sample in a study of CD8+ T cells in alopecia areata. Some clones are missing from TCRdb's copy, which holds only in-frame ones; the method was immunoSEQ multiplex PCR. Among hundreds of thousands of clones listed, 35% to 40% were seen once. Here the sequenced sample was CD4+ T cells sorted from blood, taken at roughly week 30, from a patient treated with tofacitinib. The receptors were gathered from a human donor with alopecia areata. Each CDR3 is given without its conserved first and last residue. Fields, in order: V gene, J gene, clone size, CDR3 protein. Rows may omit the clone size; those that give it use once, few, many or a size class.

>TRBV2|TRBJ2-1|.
ASRSSSGTKDEQF
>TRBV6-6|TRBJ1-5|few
ASSSPGQGRNQPQH
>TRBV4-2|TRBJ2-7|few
ASSQSPGQGAGEQY
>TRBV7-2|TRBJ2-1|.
ASSYLTGNEQF
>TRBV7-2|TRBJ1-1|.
ASSLAGQQGGTEAF
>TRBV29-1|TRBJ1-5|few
SVGQTGNQPQH
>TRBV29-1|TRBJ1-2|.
SVDRDRGEYGYT
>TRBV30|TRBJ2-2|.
AWRTSNTGELF
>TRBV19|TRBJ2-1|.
ASSIREQKQF
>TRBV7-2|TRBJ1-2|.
ASSLSSWAEFYGYT
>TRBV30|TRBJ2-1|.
AWSAFSGGNEQF
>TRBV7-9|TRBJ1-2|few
ASSSVRQRRAYGYT
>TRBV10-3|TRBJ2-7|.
AISVPGNSVEQY
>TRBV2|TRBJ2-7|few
ASSVFRDRGSYEQY
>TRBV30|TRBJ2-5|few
AWRRDSQQETQY
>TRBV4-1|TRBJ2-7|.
ASSQDLLDRERQY
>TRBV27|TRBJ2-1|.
ASSSLGNEQF
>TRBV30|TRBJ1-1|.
AWSRVNLNTEAF
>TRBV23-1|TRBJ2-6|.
ASGPRGFGANVLT
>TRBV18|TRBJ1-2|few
ASSPPGTAGNYGYT
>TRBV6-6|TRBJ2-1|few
ASSSSFNEQF
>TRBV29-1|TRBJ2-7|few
SVGNRAYEQY
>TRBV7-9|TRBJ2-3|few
ASSLMDLTDTQY
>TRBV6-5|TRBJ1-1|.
ASGVDRGYTEAF
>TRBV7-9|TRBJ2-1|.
ASQGPSGRAYNEQF